These 4 T cell receptor beta chains were all obtained from the same sample, sequenced in a study of beta chain features in type 1 diabetes listed by TCRdb under 2018. Libraries were constructed by the immunoSEQ multiplex PCR assay. The entire amount of isolated RNA was reverse transcribed using the High Capacity cDNA Reverse Transcription Kit, so the sequenced TCRB transcripts were expressed ones. TCRdb took this table from immuneACCESS and kept in-frame rearrangements with V and J called. Such tables lack part of the clones; where checked against another copy, unresolved V genes explain under half of the gap, and the rest is unexplained. In this sample the table shows around 430,000 clones, over 25% of which occur a single time. The ten largest account for about 0.06% of the sample. The sample consisted of naive CD4+ T cells from blood. Per the publication, the cell subset or site label means: true naive CD4+ T cells. The receptors derive from a man aged 18 to 30 in good health.

The V call is TRBV7-2, the J call TRBJ2-7; D is possibly TRBD2 (6 bases). V lost 5 bases to trimming and J lost 3 bases, with 14 bases between them. The CDR3 has 14 residues. Germline V gene data show CDR1 as SGHTA and CDR2 as FQGNSA. The CDR3 coding sequence is TGTGCCAGCAGCCTGGGTGGAGGGGTCTACGAGCAGTACTTC. Translating gives CASSLGGGVYEQYF. The full variable domain, its missing parts supplied by reference TRBV7-2 and TRBJ2-7, is GAGVSQSPSNKVTEKGKDVELRCDPISGHTALYWYRQSLGQGLEFLIYFQGNSAPDKSGLPSDRFSAERTGGSVSTLTIQRTQQEDSAVYLCASSLGGGVYEQYFGPGTRLTVT.

About this clone: Other DNA variants within this sample encode the same CDR3. The chain links TRBV7-2 to TRBJ2-7; 8 bases match TRBD2. Germline V gene data show CDR1 as SGHTA and CDR2 as FQGNSA. The V segment lost 2 bases and the J segment 4 bases; nucleotides outside the gene matches: 1. The CDR3 has 13 residues. The CDR3 here is CASSLPGGYEQYF. CDR3 DNA sequence: TGTGCCAGCAGCTTACCGGGAGGGTACGAGCAGTACTTC.

The chain is built from TRBV4-2 and TRBJ2-1; 8 positions match TRBD2. Germline CDR1 LGHNA, CDR2 YNFKEQ. Unmatched junction bases numbered 7, after V lost 2 bases and J lost 7 bases. The CDR3 runs 15 residues. CDR3 protein: CASSQLSGSRNEQFF. The CDR3 DNA reads TGTGCCAGCAGCCAACTCAGCGGGAGCAGAAATGAGCAGTTCTTC.

The chain has TRBV18 and TRBJ1-1; D is ambiguous. V was pared by 4 bases and J by 1 base, with 13 bases between. The germline V gene encodes CDR1 KGHSH and CDR2 LQKENI. The CDR3 totals 15 residues. The CDR3 DNA sequence: TGTGCCAGCTCACGACACCCGACTGGGAACACTGAAGCTTTCTTT. Protein sequence: CASSRHPTGNTEAFF.